Detailed here is one TCR beta chain. CDR3 length: 14 residues. Germline CDR1 ENHRY, CDR2 SYGVKD. The germline V and J ends were trimmed by 0 bases and 0 bases, with 5 bases remaining between them. These data come from a study of blood T cell repertoires in COVID-19. Study in general: Researchers got acute and convalescent COVID-19 samples from the United States, Italy and Spain. The analysed material was cDNA or gDNA that came from T cells, B-cell-depleted T cells, or PBMCs.

In the original workflow: Amplification of reference gene primers was used by the study to estimate nucleated cell counts. Profiled with immunoSEQ multiplex PCR; TCRdb holds only in-frame clones, not every one. That table furnishes V, J and clone size, whereas the DNA furnished D and trimming. The sample shows about 220,000 clones, approximately 80% of them seen only once. The sequenced material came from peripheral blood. This sequence joins TRBV10-3 and TRBJ2-5; D is uncertain. The receptor's source is a human donor in a cohort sampled during active COVID-19. The CDR3 here is CAISESGNQETQYF. CDR3 DNA: TGTGCCATCAGTGAGTCGGGCAACCAAGAGACCCAGTACTTC.